One sample yielded the 18 T cell receptor beta chains listed below, sequenced in a study of CD8+CD57+ T cells in acquired aplastic anemia. The use of genomic DNA as template underpinned the TCR beta VDJ and CDR3 profiling. One entry per CDR3 protein results from TCRdb running MiXCR on the reads. There are under 150,000 distinct CDR3 sequences in the sample; more than 35% occur only once, and less than 8.5% lies in the top ten. The sequencing sample was made of sorted CD4+, CD8+, or CD8+CD57+ T cells (not recorded which) from PBMCs. These receptors all stem from a human donor in good health, serving as a control.

The chain couples TRBV7-9 to TRBJ1-1; D gene unclear. Looked up from germline, CDR1 is SEHNR and CDR2 is FQNEAQ (reference sequence). Trimming removed 6 bases at V and 5 bases at J, with 13 bases between. The CDR3 runs to 13 residues. The CDR3 sequence: CASRSDAGTEAFF. The CDR3 DNA follows: TGTGCCAGCAGGTCGGATGCGGGGACTGAAGCTTTCTTT.

The CDR3 sequence is CASSGGQAGTDTQYF. In DNA form, the CDR3 reads TGTGCCAGCAGCGGTGGACAAGCGGGCACAGATACGCAGTATTTT. The chain uses TRBV11-2 and TRBJ2-3; D possibly uses TRBD1 or TRBD2 (5 bases each). Trimming pared 5 bases from V and 1 base from J, leaving 13 bases between. The CDR3 runs to 15 residues. Looked up from germline, CDR1 is SGHAT and CDR2 is FQNNGV.

This clonotype was seen at least ten times. The V gene is TRBV5-1, the J gene TRBJ2-3, with TRBD1 identical over 7 bases. J was trimmed by 8 bases and V by 0 bases; bases with no gene match: 12. Germline CDR1 is SGHRS and CDR2 is YFSETQ. The CDR3 loop spans 16 amino acids. CDR3 sequence: CASSLVVTNHRGTQYF. The CDR3 DNA reads as TGCGCCAGCAGCTTGGTCGTGACTAACCACAGGGGTACGCAGTATTTT. Variable domain in full (rest from reference TRBV5-1 and TRBJ2-3): KAGVTQTPRYLIKTRGQQVTLSCSPISGHRSVSWYQQTPGQGLQFLFEYFSETQRNKGNFPGRFSGRQFSNSRSEMNVSTLELGDSALYLCASSLVVTNHRGTQYFGPGTRLTVL.

This clonotype was counted ten times or more. This chain uses TRBV19 with TRBJ1-2, with 7 bases that match TRBD1. V gave up 6 bases and J gave up 5 bases; unmatched junction bases: 12. In germline, CDR1 is LNHDA, CDR2 SQIVND (reference sequence). CDR3 length equals 15 residues. The CDR3 sequence: CASSRTRDSRYGYTF. DNA for the CDR3: TGTGCCAGTAGCAGAACGAGGGACAGCCGGTATGGCTACACCTTC.

A note on this clonotype: The CDR3 carries no conserved terminal phenylalanine or tryptophan, so it likely arises from a read error. This chain joins TRBV29-1 and TRBJ2-7; 13 positions agree with TRBD2. The CDR3 totals 13 residues. Germline V CDR1 and CDR2: SQVTM, ANQGSEA. The CDR3 DNA follows: TGCGGCGCCAAGGGACTAGCGGGATACGAGCAGTACTTA. Amino acid sequence: CGAKGLAGYEQYL.

This clonotype was picked up a small number of times. The chain combines TRBV20-1 with TRBJ1-1; tentative D call: TRBD1 (5 bases). V was pared by 4 bases and J by 8 bases, with 11 bases between. This CDR3 is 11 amino acids long. CDR1 is DFQATT and CDR2 is SNEGSKA in the germline V gene (reference sequence). The CDR3 region has the DNA TGCAGTGCTACCTGGACATCGGAAGCTTTCTTT. It translates to CSATWTSEAFF.

The chain links TRBV24-1 to TRBJ1-5, with D perhaps TRBD1 (5 bases). Trimming removed 5 bases from V and 4 bases from J, with 11 bases in between. The CDR3 extends over 14 amino acids. CDR1 and CDR2 (germline): KGHDR, SFDVKD. In DNA form, the CDR3 reads TGTGCCACCAGTGCCCAGGGCGGTAATCAGCCCCAGCATTTT. It yields the protein CATSAQGGNQPQHF.

This clonotype has a handful of counts. V gene TRBV27 combines with J gene TRBJ2-1, with 10 bases matching TRBD2. Germline V lookup: CDR1 MNHEY, CDR2 SMNVEV (reference sequence). V lost 5 bases, J lost 7 bases, and 17 bases stayed unmatched. The CDR3 has 18 residues. The CDR3 DNA is TGTGCCAGCAGTCCATCTCTCCTTCTAGCGGGAGCGAAGAATGAGCAGTTCTTC. Protein product: CASSPSLLLAGAKNEQFF.

The table lists this clonotype with many counts. The V and J genes are TRBV5-1 and TRBJ1-1; the match to TRBD1 covers 8 bases. V dropped 3 bases and J dropped 7; count of bases not matched to a gene: 11. From germline, CDR1 is SGHRS and CDR2 YFSETQ. CDR3 length equals 15 residues. The CDR3 bases are TGCGCCAGCAGCTCGTTCCCCAGGGGGCGAAATGAAGCTTTCTTT. Amino acids: CASSSFPRGRNEAFF.

This clonotype was observed many times. The chain is built from TRBV19 and TRBJ1-1; D is perhaps TRBD1 (5 bases). Germline V gene lookup returns CDR1 LNHDA and CDR2 SQIVND (reference sequence). V was clipped by 6 bases and J by 2 bases, with 13 bases between them. This CDR3 contains 14 residues. The CDR3 is CASSPMGENTEAFF. The CDR3 bases are TGTGCCAGTAGCCCCATGGGGGAAAACACTGAAGCTTTCTTT.

V is TRBV10-3 and J is TRBJ1-1; 9 bases align to TRBD1. Germline CDR1 is ENHRY and CDR2 is SYGVKD. The CDR3 runs to 14 residues. The junction had 6 bases not matched to a gene; V was cut back by 6 bases and J by 4 bases. CDR3 residues: CAIRPRGQGTEAFF. For the CDR3, the DNA is TGTGCCATCAGACCCAGGGGACAGGGCACTGAAGCTTTCTTT.

This clonotype was seen repeatedly, ten times or more. The genes are TRBV10-3 and TRBJ2-7; 8 bases match TRBD2. V lost 3 bases, J lost 0 bases, and 4 bases stayed unmatched. CDR1 is ENHRY, CDR2 SYGVKD, per germline. There are 15 residues in the CDR3. The DNA of the CDR3 is TGTGCCATCAGTGAATTAGCGGGGCGCTCCTACGAGCAGTACTTC. Residues: CAISELAGRSYEQYF.

Turning to this clonotype: Being one base from a much bigger clone, this may be a read error. The chain links TRBV10-1 to TRBJ2-4; tentatively, D is TRBD1 (6 bases). The CDR3 loop spans 16 amino acids. Germline-derived CDR1 and CDR2 are WNHNN and SYGVQD (reference sequence). CDR3 DNA: TGCGCCAGCAGCCAAACCCTTGACAGGCAACGTTACATTCAGAACTTC. Translated, it gives CASSQTLDRQRYIQNF.

This rearrangement joins TRBV19 to TRBJ2-7, with TRBD2 matching 11 bases. This CDR3 region has 14 residues. Germline V gene data show CDR1 as LNHDA and CDR2 as SQIVND (reference sequence). V lost 3 bases to trimming and J lost 6 bases; unmatched junction nucleotides: 4. CDR3 amino acids: CASSIGLAGGEQYF. Written as DNA, the CDR3 is TGTGCCAGTAGTATCGGGCTAGCGGGAGGCGAGCAGTACTTC. The full variable domain, its missing parts supplied by reference TRBV19 and TRBJ2-7, is DGGITQSPKYLFRKEGQNVTLSCEQNLNHDAMYWYRQDPGQGLRLIYYSQIVNDFQKGDIAEGYSVSREKKESFPLTVTSAQKNPTAFYLCASSIGLAGGEQYFGPGTRLTVT.

The J gene is TRBJ1-2, the V gene TRBV10-3, with 7 nucleotides matching TRBD1. Germline assignment: CDR1 ENHRY and CDR2 SYGVKD. This CDR3 contains 14 residues. The ends lost 6 bases at V and 7 bases at J; junction bases unmatched: 11. CDR3 bases: TGTGCCATCAGCCGACAGGGCTCCATTTTTGGCTACACCTTC. Encoded protein: CAISRQGSIFGYTF.

Many counts were recorded for this clonotype. J is TRBJ1-2 and V is TRBV6-1, with 8 bases aligning to TRBD1. The CDR3 has 13 residues. With 7 bases clipped from V and 7 bases from J, the junction kept 8 bases outside the gene matches. The V gene's germline CDR1 is MNHNS and CDR2 SASEGT. The CDR3 DNA reads as TGTGCCAGCAAACCGCAGGGGGCGGGTGGCTACACCTTC. Protein: CASKPQGAGGYTF.

The gene calls are TRBV10-3 and TRBJ1-1; 7 positions match TRBD1. Looked up from germline, CDR1 is ENHRY and CDR2 is SYGVKD. This CDR3 is 14 amino acids long. With V trimmed by 11 bases and J by 4 bases, 13 bases remained unmatched. CDR3: CALGGGPRITEAFF. DNA for the CDR3: TGTGCCCTCGGAGGGGGCCCCCGCATCACTGAAGCTTTCTTT.

The chain has TRBV7-9 and TRBJ1-2; the D is unclear. Per germline, CDR1 SEHNR and CDR2 FQNEAQ (reference sequence). The CDR3 has 15 amino acids. V was pared by 3 bases and J by 4 bases, with 15 bases between. CDR3 sequence reads: CASSFLEESPYGYTF. CDR3 DNA sequence: TGTGCCAGCAGCTTTCTCGAGGAATCCCCCTATGGCTACACCTTC.